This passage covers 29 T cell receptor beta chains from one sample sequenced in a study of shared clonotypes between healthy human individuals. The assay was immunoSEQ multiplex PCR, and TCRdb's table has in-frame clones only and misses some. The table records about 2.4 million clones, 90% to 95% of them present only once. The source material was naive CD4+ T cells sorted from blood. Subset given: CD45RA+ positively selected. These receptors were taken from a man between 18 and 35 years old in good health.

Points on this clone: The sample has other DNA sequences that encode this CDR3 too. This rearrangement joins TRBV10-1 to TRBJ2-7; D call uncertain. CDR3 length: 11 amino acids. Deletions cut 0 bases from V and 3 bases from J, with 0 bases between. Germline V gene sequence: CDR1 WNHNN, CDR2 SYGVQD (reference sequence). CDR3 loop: CASSESYEQYF. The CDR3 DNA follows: TGCGCCAGCAGTGAGTCCTACGAGCAGTACTTC.

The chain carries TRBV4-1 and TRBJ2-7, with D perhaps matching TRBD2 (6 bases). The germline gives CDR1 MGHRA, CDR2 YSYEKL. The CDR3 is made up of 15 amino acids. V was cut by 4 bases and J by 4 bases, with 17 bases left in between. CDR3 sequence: CASSPAGGSTYEQYF. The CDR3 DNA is TGCGCCAGCAGCCCTGCCGGGGGATCAACATACGAGCAGTACTTC.

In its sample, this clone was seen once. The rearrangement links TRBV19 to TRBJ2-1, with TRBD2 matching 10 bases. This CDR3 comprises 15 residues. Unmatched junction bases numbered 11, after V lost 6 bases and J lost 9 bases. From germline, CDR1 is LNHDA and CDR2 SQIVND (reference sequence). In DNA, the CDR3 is TGTGCCAGTAGACCGGGACTAGCGAATTTTGGTGAGCAGTTCTTC. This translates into CASRPGLANFGEQFF.

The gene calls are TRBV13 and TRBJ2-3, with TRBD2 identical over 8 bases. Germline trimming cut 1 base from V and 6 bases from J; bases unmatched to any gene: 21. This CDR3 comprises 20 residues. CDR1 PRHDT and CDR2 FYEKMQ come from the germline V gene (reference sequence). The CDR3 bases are TGTGCCAGCAGCTTAGAGCCCCCCTTTCTTACGGGAGGGCCGTCCGATACGCAGTATTTT. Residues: CASSLEPPFLTGGPSDTQYF.

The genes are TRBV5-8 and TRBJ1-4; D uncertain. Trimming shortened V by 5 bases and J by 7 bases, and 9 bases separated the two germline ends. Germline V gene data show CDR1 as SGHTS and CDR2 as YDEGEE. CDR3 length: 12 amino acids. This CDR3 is CASRDRGEKLFF. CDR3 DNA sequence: TGTGCCAGCAGGGATCGAGGTGAAAAACTGTTTTTT. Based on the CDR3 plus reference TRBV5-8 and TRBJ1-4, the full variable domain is EAGVTQSPTHLIKTRGQQATLRCSPISGHTSVYWYQQALGLGLQFLLWYDEGEERNRGNFPPRFSGRQFPNYSSELNVNALELEDSALYLCASRDRGEKLFFGSGTQLSVL.

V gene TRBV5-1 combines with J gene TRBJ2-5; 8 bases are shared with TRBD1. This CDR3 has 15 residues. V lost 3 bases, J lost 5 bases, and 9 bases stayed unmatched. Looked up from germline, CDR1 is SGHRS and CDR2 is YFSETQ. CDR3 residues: CASSSPQGAKETQYF. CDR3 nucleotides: TGCGCCAGCAGCTCCCCCCAGGGGGCGAAGGAGACCCAGTACTTC.

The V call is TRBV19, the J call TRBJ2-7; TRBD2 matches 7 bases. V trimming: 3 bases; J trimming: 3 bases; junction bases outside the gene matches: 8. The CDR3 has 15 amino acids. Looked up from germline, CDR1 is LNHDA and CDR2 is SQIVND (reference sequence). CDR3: CASSISWTSDYEQYF. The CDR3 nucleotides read TGTGCCAGTAGTATCTCTTGGACTAGTGACTACGAGCAGTACTTC. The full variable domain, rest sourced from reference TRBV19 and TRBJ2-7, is DGGITQSPKYLFRKEGQNVTLSCEQNLNHDAMYWYRQDPGQGLRLIYYSQIVNDFQKGDIAEGYSVSREKKESFPLTVTSAQKNPTAFYLCASSISWTSDYEQYFGPGTRLTVT.

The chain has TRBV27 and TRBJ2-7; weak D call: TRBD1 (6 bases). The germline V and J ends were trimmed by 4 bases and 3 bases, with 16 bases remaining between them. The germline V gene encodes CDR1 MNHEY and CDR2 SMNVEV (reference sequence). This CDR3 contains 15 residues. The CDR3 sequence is CASSYSGTKIYEQYF. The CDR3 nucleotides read TGTGCCAGCAGTTACTCCGGGACAAAGATCTACGAGCAGTACTTC.

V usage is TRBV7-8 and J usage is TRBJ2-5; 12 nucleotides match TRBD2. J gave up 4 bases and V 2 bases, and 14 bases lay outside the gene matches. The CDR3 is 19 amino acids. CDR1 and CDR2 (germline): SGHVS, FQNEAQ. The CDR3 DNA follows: TGTGCCAGCAGCTTATGGGTCCCTAGCGGGAGGGCCCAACGAGAGACCCAGTACTTC. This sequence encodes CASSLWVPSGRAQRETQYF.

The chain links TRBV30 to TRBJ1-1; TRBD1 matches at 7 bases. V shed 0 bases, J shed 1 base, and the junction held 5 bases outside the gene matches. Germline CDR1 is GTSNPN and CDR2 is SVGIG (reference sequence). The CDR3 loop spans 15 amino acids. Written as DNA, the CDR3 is TGTGCCTGGAGTGTACAGGGGCAGAAGAACACTGAAGCTTTCTTT. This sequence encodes CAWSVQGQKNTEAFF. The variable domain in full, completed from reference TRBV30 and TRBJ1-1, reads SQTIHQWPATLVQPVGSPLSLECTVEGTSNPNLYWYRQAAGRGLQLLFYSVGIGQISSEVPQNLSASRPQDRQFILSSKKLLLSDSGFYLCAWSVQGQKNTEAFFGQGTRLTVV.

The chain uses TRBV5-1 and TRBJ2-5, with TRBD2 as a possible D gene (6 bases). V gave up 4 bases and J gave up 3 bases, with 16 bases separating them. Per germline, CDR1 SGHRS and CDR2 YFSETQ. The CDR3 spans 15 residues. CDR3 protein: CASSLGGSGKETQYF. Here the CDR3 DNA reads TGCGCCAGCAGCCTTGGGGGGAGCGGAAAAGAGACCCAGTACTTC.

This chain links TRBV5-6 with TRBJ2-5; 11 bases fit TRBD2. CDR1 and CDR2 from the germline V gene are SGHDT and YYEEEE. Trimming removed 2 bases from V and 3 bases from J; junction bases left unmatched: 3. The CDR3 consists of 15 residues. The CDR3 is CASSLTLAGEETQYF. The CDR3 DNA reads TGTGCCAGCAGCTTAACACTAGCGGGAGAAGAGACCCAGTACTTC. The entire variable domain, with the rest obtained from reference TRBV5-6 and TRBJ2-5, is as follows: DAGVTQSPTHLIKTRGQQVTLRCSPKSGHDTVSWYQQALGQGPQFIFQYYEEEERQRGNFPDRFSGHQFPNYSSELNVNALLLGDSALYLCASSLTLAGEETQYFGPGTRLLVL.

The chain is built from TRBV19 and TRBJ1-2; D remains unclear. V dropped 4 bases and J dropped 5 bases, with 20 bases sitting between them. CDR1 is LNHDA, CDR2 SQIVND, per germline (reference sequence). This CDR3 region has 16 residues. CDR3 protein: CASSKQISSYVYGYTF. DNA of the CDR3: TGTGCCAGTAGTAAACAGATCTCCTCCTACGTTTATGGCTACACCTTC.

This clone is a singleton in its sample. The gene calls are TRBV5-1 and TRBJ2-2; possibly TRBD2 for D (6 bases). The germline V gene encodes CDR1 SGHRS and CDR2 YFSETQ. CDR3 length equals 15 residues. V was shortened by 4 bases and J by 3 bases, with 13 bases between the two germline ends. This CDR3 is CASSGQGGDTGELFF. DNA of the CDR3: TGCGCCAGCAGCGGGCAGGGAGGTGACACCGGGGAGCTGTTTTTT.

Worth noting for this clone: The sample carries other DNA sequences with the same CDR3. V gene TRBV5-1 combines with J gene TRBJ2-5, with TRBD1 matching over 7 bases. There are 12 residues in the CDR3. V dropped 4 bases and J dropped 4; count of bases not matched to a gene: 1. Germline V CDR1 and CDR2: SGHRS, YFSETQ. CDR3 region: CASSRQGETQYF. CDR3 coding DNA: TGCGCCAGCAGCCGACAGGGAGAGACCCAGTACTTC.

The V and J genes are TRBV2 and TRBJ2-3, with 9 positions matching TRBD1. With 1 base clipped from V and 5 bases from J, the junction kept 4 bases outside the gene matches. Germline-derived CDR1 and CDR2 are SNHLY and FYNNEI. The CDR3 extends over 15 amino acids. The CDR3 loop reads CASSEGDREGDTQYF. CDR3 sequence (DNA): TGTGCCAGCAGTGAAGGGGACAGGGAGGGAGATACGCAGTATTTT.

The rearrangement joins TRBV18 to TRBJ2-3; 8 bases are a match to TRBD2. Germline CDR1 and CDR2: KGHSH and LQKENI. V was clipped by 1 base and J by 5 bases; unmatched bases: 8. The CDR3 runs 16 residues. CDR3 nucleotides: TGTGCCAGCTCACCACAACTAGCGGAAAGGGAAGATACGCAGTATTTT. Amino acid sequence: CASSPQLAEREDTQYF.

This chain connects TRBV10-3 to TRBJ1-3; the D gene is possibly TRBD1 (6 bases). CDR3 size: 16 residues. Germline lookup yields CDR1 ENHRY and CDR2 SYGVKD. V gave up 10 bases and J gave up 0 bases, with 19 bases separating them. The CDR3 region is CATWDTSTNSGNTIYF. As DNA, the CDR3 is TGTGCCACCTGGGACACCAGCACCAACTCTGGAAACACCATATATTTT.

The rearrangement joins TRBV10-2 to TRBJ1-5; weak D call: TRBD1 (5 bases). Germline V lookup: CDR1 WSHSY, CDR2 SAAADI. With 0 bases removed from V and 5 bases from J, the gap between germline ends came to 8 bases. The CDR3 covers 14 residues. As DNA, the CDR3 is TGCGCCAGCAGTGAGTCGGACACTGATCAGCCCCAGCATTTT. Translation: CASSESDTDQPQHF.

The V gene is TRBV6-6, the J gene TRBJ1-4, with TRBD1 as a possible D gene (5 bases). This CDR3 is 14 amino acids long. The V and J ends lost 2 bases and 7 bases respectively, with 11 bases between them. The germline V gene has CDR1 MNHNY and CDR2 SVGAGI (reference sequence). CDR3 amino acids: CASSYGRDGEKLFF. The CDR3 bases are TGTGCCAGCAGTTACGGCAGGGACGGTGAAAAACTGTTTTTT.

In DNA form, the CDR3 reads TGTGCCATCAGTGAGGCCGACGGGGCTGGGGCCAACGTCCTGACTTTC. Translation: CAISEADGAGANVLTF. The chain uses TRBV10-3 and TRBJ2-6, with D maybe TRBD2 (5 bases). V gave up 2 bases and J gave up 2 bases, with 10 bases separating them. Germline V gene lookup returns CDR1 ENHRY and CDR2 SYGVKD. The CDR3 is made up of 16 amino acids.

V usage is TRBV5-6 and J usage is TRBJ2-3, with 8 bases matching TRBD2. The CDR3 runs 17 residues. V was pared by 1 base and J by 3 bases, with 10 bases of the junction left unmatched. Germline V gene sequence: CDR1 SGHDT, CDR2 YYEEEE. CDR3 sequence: CASSLLGLAGGTDTQYF. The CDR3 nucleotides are TGTGCCAGCAGCTTGCTCGGACTAGCAGGAGGGACAGATACGCAGTATTTT.

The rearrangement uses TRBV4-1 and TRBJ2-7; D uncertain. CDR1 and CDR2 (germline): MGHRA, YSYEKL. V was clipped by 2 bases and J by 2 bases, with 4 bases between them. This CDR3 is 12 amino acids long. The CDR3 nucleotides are TGCGCCAGCAGCCAAAGCCCCTACGAGCAGTACTTC. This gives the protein CASSQSPYEQYF.

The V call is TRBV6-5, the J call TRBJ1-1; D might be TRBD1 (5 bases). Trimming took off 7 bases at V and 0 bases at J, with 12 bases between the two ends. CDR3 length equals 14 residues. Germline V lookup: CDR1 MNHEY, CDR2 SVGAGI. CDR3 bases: TGTGCCAGCAACCTTATGGGGCTGAACACTGAAGCTTTCTTT. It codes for CASNLMGLNTEAFF.

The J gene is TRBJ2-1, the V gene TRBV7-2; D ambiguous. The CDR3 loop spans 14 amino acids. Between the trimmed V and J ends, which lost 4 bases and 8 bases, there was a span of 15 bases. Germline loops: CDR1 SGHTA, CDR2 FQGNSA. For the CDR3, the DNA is TGTGCCAGCAGCTCGGCAGGTTTTGGGCATGAGCAGTTCTTC. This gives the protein CASSSAGFGHEQFF.

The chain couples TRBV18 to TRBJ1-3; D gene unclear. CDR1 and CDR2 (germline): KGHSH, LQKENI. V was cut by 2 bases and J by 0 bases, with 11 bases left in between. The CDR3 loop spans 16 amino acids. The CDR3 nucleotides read TGTGCCAGCTCACCAACACCCGACTACTCTGGAAACACCATATATTTT. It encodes CASSPTPDYSGNTIYF.

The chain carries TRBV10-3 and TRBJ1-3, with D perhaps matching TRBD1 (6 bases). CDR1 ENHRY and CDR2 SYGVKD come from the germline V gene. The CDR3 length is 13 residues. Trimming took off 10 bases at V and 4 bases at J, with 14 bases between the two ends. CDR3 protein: CATSTGSGNTIYF. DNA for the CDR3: TGTGCCACCTCAACAGGGTCCGGAAACACCATATATTTT.

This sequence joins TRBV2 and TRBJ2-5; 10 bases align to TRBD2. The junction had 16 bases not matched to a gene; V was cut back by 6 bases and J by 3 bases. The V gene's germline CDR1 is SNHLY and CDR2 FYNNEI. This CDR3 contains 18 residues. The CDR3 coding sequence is TGTGCCAGCAGGAATGGGACTAGCGCTCTCACCCGGGAAGAGACCCAGTACTTC. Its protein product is CASRNGTSALTREETQYF.

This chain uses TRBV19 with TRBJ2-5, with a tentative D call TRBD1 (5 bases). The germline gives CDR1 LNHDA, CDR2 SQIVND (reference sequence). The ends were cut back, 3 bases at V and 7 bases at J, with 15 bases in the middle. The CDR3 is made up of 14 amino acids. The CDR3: CASSIGSYGATQYF. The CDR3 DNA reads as TGTGCCAGTAGTATCGGATCTTATGGGGCGACCCAGTACTTC.